This T cell receptor beta chain was captured in a study of spatial heterogeneity in lung cancer. Study details: The study sequenced follow-up PBMC samples when they were available, at a median of about two years after resection.

Time point described: blood at routine non-recurrence follow-up after resection. Whole RNA was taken from tumor, nontumor lung or frozen PBMC; it was then sequenced unsorted. A single record per CDR3 protein comes from TCRdb applying MiXCR to the 5' RACE reads. This sample has around 120,000 distinct CDR3 sequences, with 9.5% to 15% found just once. J gave up 4 bases and V 1 base, and 11 bases lay outside the gene matches. CDR1 and CDR2 from the germline V gene are MGHRA and YSYEKL. The CDR3 is 19 residues long. The chain carries TRBV4-1 and TRBJ2-6, with 9 bases lining up with TRBD1. The sample here was PBMCs, taken at follow-up. The TCR sequence derives from a male donor with early-stage non-small cell lung cancer. This CDR3 reads CASSQAGTGRLAGANVLTF. The CDR3 bases are TGCGCCAGCAGCCAAGCGGGGACAGGGAGGCTAGCCGGGGCCAACGTCCTGACTTTC.